Listed below are T cell receptor beta chains from one sample, sequenced in a study of T cells in Graves' hyperthyroidism and ophthalmopathy. TCRdb re-derived calls from the multiplex PCR reads in MiXCR, one entry per CDR3 protein. The table records fewer than 650,000 distinct CDR3 sequences, approximately 15% of them present only once. The material sequenced was blood. All receptors come from a woman under 40 with Graves' hyperthyroidism that later progressed to Graves' ophthalmopathy. The CDR3 runs from the conserved cysteine through the conserved F or W. The D gene is left open where the match is weak. Where a row states a size, it is once, few, many or the class of an expanded clone; other rows omit it.

v_gene: TRBV10-3
abundance: -
d_gene: TRBD1
j_gene: TRBJ1-5
CDR3aa: CAISESPGGGLWGNQPQHF
CDR3nt: TGTGCCATCAGTGAGTCGCCAGGGGGAGGCTTATGGGGCAATCAGCCCCAGCATTTT

v_gene: TRBV6-2/TRBV6-3
abundance: few
d_gene: -
j_gene: TRBJ2-2
CDR3aa: CASSYGGYTGELFF
CDR3nt: TGTGCCAGCAGTTACGGCGGGTACACCGGGGAGCTGTTTTTT

v_gene: TRBV5-1
abundance: many
d_gene: TRBD2
j_gene: TRBJ2-5
CDR3aa: CASSSHSTSETETQYF
CDR3nt: TGCGCCAGCAGCTCTCATTCGACTAGCGAGACAGAGACCCAGTACTTC

v_gene: TRBV7-3
abundance: many
d_gene: -
j_gene: TRBJ1-1
CDR3aa: CASSLIRAAEAFF
CDR3nt: TGTGCCAGCAGCTTAATCAGAGCTGCTGAAGCTTTCTTT

v_gene: TRBV6-2/TRBV6-3
abundance: -
d_gene: TRBD2
j_gene: TRBJ2-7
CDR3aa: CASSFTSGIYEQYF
CDR3nt: TGTGCCAGCAGTTTCACTAGCGGGATCTACGAGCAGTACTTC

v_gene: TRBV20-1
abundance: many
d_gene: -
j_gene: TRBJ2-1
CDR3aa: CSAAQGGPPYNEQFF
CDR3nt: TGCAGTGCCGCCCAGGGTGGGCCCCCATACAATGAGCAGTTCTTC

v_gene: TRBV28
abundance: many
d_gene: -
j_gene: TRBJ1-5
CDR3aa: CASSLLTGTNQPQHF
CDR3nt: TGTGCCAGCAGTTTACTCACAGGGACCAATCAGCCCCAGCATTTT

v_gene: TRBV6-1
abundance: few
d_gene: TRBD2
j_gene: TRBJ2-1
CDR3aa: CASGLAGWGEQFF
CDR3nt: TGTGCCAGCGGGCTAGCGGGTTGGGGTGAGCAGTTCTTC

v_gene: TRBV6-2/TRBV6-3
abundance: few
d_gene: -
j_gene: TRBJ1-4
CDR3aa: CASSLGPSELFF
CDR3nt: TGTGCCAGCAGCCTGGGACCGTCGGAACTGTTTTTT

v_gene: TRBV15
abundance: many
d_gene: -
j_gene: TRBJ2-7
CDR3aa: CATRTTDTAYEQYF
CDR3nt: TGTGCCACCCGGACGACAGATACCGCCTACGAGCAGTACTTC

v_gene: TRBV11-2
abundance: many
d_gene: -
j_gene: TRBJ2-3
CDR3aa: CASNGNSAIDTQYF
CDR3nt: TGTGCCAGCAACGGGAACTCCGCTATAGATACGCAGTATTTT

v_gene: TRBV9
abundance: -
d_gene: TRBD1
j_gene: TRBJ2-7
CDR3aa: CASSVARTGAYEQYF
CDR3nt: TGTGCCAGCAGCGTAGCCCGGACAGGGGCCTACGAGCAGTACTTC

v_gene: TRBV24-1
abundance: many
d_gene: -
j_gene: TRBJ1-1
CDR3aa: CATSDFWGTEAFF
CDR3nt: TGTGCCACCAGTGATTTTTGGGGCACTGAAGCTTTCTTT

v_gene: TRBV27
abundance: few
d_gene: TRBD2
j_gene: TRBJ2-3
CDR3aa: CASSYGLVATDTQYF
CDR3nt: TGTGCCAGCAGTTATGGACTAGTTGCCACAGATACGCAGTATTTT

v_gene: TRBV15
abundance: few
d_gene: -
j_gene: TRBJ2-5
CDR3aa: CATSEGWETQYF
CDR3nt: TGTGCCACCAGCGAAGGATGGGAGACCCAGTACTTC

v_gene: TRBV13
abundance: -
d_gene: -
j_gene: TRBJ2-1
CDR3aa: CASSLGELWREQFF
CDR3nt: TGTGCCAGCAGCTTAGGAGAGCTTTGGCGTGAGCAGTTCTTC

v_gene: TRBV6-1
abundance: many
d_gene: -
j_gene: TRBJ1-2
CDR3aa: CASTRSPRDYGYTF
CDR3nt: TGTGCCAGCACCCGCAGTCCTCGGGACTATGGCTACACCTTC

v_gene: TRBV20-1
abundance: -
d_gene: -
j_gene: TRBJ1-5
CDR3aa: CSASSSFNQPQHF
CDR3nt: TGCAGTGCCTCCTCCAGTTTCAATCAGCCCCAGCATTTT

v_gene: TRBV18
abundance: few
d_gene: -
j_gene: TRBJ2-1
CDR3aa: CASSPPYPPPSERKYNEQFF
CDR3nt: TGTGCCAGCTCACCACCTTATCCCCCTCCTAGCGAGCGGAAATACAATGAGCAGTTCTTC

v_gene: TRBV5-5
abundance: many
d_gene: -
j_gene: TRBJ1-2
CDR3aa: CASSQDWQRGGYTF
CDR3nt: TGTGCCAGCAGCCAGGACTGGCAGCGTGGTGGCTACACCTTC

v_gene: TRBV28
abundance: many
d_gene: -
j_gene: TRBJ1-1
CDR3aa: CASSYPTPAGQNTEAFF
CDR3nt: TGTGCCAGCAGTTACCCAACCCCCGCAGGCCAAAACACTGAAGCTTTCTTT

v_gene: TRBV18
abundance: many
d_gene: TRBD1
j_gene: TRBJ2-3
CDR3aa: CASSPGTGEDTQYF
CDR3nt: TGTGCCAGCTCACCAGGGACAGGGGAAGATACGCAGTATTTT

v_gene: TRBV7-2
abundance: many
d_gene: -
j_gene: TRBJ2-7
CDR3aa: CASSLGNQGMGEQYF
CDR3nt: TGTGCCAGCAGCTTAGGGAATCAAGGTATGGGGGAGCAGTACTTC

v_gene: TRBV27
abundance: few
d_gene: -
j_gene: TRBJ2-5
CDR3aa: CASSSRGVETQYF
CDR3nt: TGTGCCAGCAGTTCCCGAGGGGTAGAGACCCAGTACTTC

v_gene: TRBV5-1
abundance: few
d_gene: TRBD2
j_gene: TRBJ2-7
CDR3aa: CASSPSGNYEQYF
CDR3nt: TGCGCCAGCAGTCCCAGCGGGAACTACGAGCAGTACTTC

v_gene: TRBV12-3/TRBV12-4
abundance: many
d_gene: -
j_gene: TRBJ1-6
CDR3aa: CASSNNSPLHF
CDR3nt: TGTGCCAGCAGTAATAATTCACCCCTCCACTTT

v_gene: TRBV20-1
abundance: many
d_gene: -
j_gene: TRBJ1-6
CDR3aa: CSAMAGSYSPLHF
CDR3nt: TGCAGTGCTATGGCAGGGTCATATTCACCCCTCCACTTT

v_gene: TRBV6-1
abundance: few
d_gene: -
j_gene: TRBJ2-2
CDR3aa: CASRARVEGELFF
CDR3nt: TGTGCCAGCAGGGCCAGGGTCGAAGGGGAGCTGTTTTTT

v_gene: TRBV20-1
abundance: many
d_gene: -
j_gene: TRBJ1-1
CDR3aa: CSARGDRAFF
CDR3nt: TGCAGTGCTCGGGGGGACCGAGCTTTCTTT

v_gene: TRBV4-3
abundance: -
d_gene: -
j_gene: TRBJ2-1
CDR3aa: CASSQGWSGEQFF
CDR3nt: TGCGCCAGCAGCCAAGGTTGGTCGGGTGAGCAGTTCTTC

v_gene: TRBV20-1
abundance: few
d_gene: -
j_gene: TRBJ1-2
CDR3aa: CSARPTTGFNYGYTF
CDR3nt: TGCAGTGCTAGACCCACTACAGGGTTCAACTATGGCTACACCTTC

v_gene: TRBV28
abundance: -
d_gene: -
j_gene: TRBJ2-7
CDR3aa: CASSLSVRDANEQYF
CDR3nt: TGTGCCAGCAGTTTATCGGTGCGGGACGCGAACGAGCAGTACTTC

v_gene: TRBV18
abundance: few
d_gene: TRBD1
j_gene: TRBJ1-1
CDR3aa: CASSHDRDGTEAFF
CDR3nt: TGTGCCAGCTCCCACGACAGGGATGGCACTGAAGCTTTCTTT

v_gene: TRBV4-1
abundance: many
d_gene: -
j_gene: TRBJ1-2
CDR3aa: CASSQVGTNYGYTF
CDR3nt: TGCGCCAGCAGCCAAGTTGGTACTAACTATGGCTACACCTTC

v_gene: TRBV15
abundance: many
d_gene: -
j_gene: TRBJ2-2
CDR3aa: CATMEGITGELFF
CDR3nt: TGTGCCACCATGGAGGGAATAACCGGGGAGCTGTTTTTT

v_gene: TRBV20-1
abundance: many
d_gene: -
j_gene: TRBJ2-7
CDR3aa: CSAPGAYEQYF
CDR3nt: TGCAGTGCTCCCGGGGCCTACGAGCAGTACTTC

v_gene: TRBV9
abundance: few
d_gene: -
j_gene: TRBJ2-1
CDR3aa: CASSVVQGATSYNEQFF
CDR3nt: TGTGCCAGCAGCGTAGTTCAAGGGGCCACCTCCTACAATGAGCAGTTCTTC

v_gene: TRBV5-1
abundance: many
d_gene: -
j_gene: TRBJ1-2
CDR3aa: CASTQGSDYGYTF
CDR3nt: TGCGCCAGCACCCAGGGATCGGACTATGGCTACACCTTC

v_gene: TRBV12-3/TRBV12-4
abundance: many
d_gene: -
j_gene: TRBJ1-2
CDR3aa: CASSLVTEISLGGYTF
CDR3nt: TGTGCCAGCAGTTTAGTGACAGAGATATCATTGGGTGGCTACACCTTC

v_gene: TRBV4-1
abundance: few
d_gene: -
j_gene: TRBJ2-3
CDR3aa: CASSLNGADTQYF
CDR3nt: TGCGCCAGCAGCCTTAACGGCGCAGATACGCAGTATTTT

v_gene: TRBV29-1
abundance: -
d_gene: TRBD1
j_gene: TRBJ2-7
CDR3aa: CSVLEGQGVNEQYF
CDR3nt: TGCAGCGTCCTGGAGGGACAGGGGGTAAACGAGCAGTACTTC

v_gene: TRBV9
abundance: many
d_gene: -
j_gene: TRBJ1-4
CDR3aa: CASSADREKLFF
CDR3nt: TGTGCCAGCAGCGCGGACCGTGAAAAACTGTTTTTT

v_gene: TRBV19
abundance: -
d_gene: -
j_gene: TRBJ1-1
CDR3aa: CASSIGWGGGTEAFF
CDR3nt: TGTGCCAGTAGTATAGGTTGGGGAGGTGGCACTGAAGCTTTCTTT

v_gene: TRBV27
abundance: many
d_gene: -
j_gene: TRBJ1-5
CDR3aa: CASSLGQEGHQPQHF
CDR3nt: TGTGCCAGCAGTTTAGGGCAGGAGGGTCATCAGCCCCAGCATTTT

v_gene: TRBV12-3/TRBV12-4
abundance: many
d_gene: -
j_gene: TRBJ2-3
CDR3aa: CASSGTSTDTQYF
CDR3nt: TGTGCCAGCAGTGGTACTAGCACAGATACGCAGTATTTT

v_gene: TRBV14
abundance: few
d_gene: -
j_gene: TRBJ2-1
CDR3aa: CASSQVQAGEQFF
CDR3nt: TGTGCCAGCAGCCAAGTGCAGGCAGGTGAGCAGTTCTTC

v_gene: TRBV28
abundance: -
d_gene: TRBD1
j_gene: TRBJ2-2
CDR3aa: CASSSRDRGDPGELFF
CDR3nt: TGTGCCAGCAGTAGCCGGGACAGGGGAGATCCCGGGGAGCTGTTTTTT

v_gene: TRBV20-1
abundance: -
d_gene: -
j_gene: TRBJ2-1
CDR3aa: CSASDPSNEQFF
CDR3nt: TGCAGTGCTTCAGATCCCTCCAATGAGCAGTTCTTC

v_gene: TRBV19
abundance: many
d_gene: TRBD1
j_gene: TRBJ1-3
CDR3aa: CASSLFWTGGNTIYF
CDR3nt: TGTGCCAGTAGTCTTTTCTGGACAGGGGGAAACACCATATATTTT

v_gene: TRBV27
abundance: many
d_gene: TRBD2
j_gene: TRBJ2-2
CDR3aa: CASRLSSGLYTGELFF
CDR3nt: TGTGCCAGCCGACTTTCTAGCGGGCTTTACACCGGGGAGCTGTTTTTT

v_gene: TRBV10-3
abundance: many
d_gene: TRBD1
j_gene: TRBJ1-1
CDR3aa: CAISGTGTNTEAFF
CDR3nt: TGTGCCATCAGTGGGACAGGGACCAACACTGAAGCTTTCTTT

v_gene: TRBV9
abundance: many
d_gene: TRBD2
j_gene: TRBJ2-1
CDR3aa: CASSVGTSVNNEQFF
CDR3nt: TGTGCCAGCAGCGTAGGGACTAGCGTCAACAATGAGCAGTTCTTC